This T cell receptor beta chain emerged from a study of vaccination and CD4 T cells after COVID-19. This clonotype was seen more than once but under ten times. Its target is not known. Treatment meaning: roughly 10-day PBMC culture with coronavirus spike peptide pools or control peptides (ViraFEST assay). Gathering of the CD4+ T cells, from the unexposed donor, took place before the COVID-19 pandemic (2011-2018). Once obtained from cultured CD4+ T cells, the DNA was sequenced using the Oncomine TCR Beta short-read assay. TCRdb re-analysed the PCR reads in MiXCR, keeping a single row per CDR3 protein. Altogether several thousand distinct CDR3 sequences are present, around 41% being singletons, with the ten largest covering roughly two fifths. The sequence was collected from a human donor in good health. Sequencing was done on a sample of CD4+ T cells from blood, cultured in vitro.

This CDR3 is CASSLGGSRVGDTQYF. CDR3 nucleotides: TGTGCCAGCAGTTTAGGTGGGAGCCGGGTCGGAGATACGCAGTATTTT. The rearrangement links TRBV27 to TRBJ2-3; weak D call: TRBD2 (5 bases). V dropped 2 bases and J dropped 5 bases, with 17 bases sitting between them. The germline V gene has CDR1 MNHEY and CDR2 SMNVEV (reference sequence). The CDR3 has 16 residues.